The entry below gives a single TCR beta chain sequence along with its context. Its specificity is not known. CDR1 and CDR2 (germline): GTSNPN, SVGIG (reference sequence). V was shortened by 0 bases and J by 7 bases, with 13 bases between the two germline ends. This CDR3 has 14 residues. This specimen comes from a study of OX40 agonist ivuxolimab in advanced cancers. Overall study: Ivuxolimab is a fully human IgG2 antibody that activates OX40 (CD134).

Broader study findings: CD8+ T cells averaged more expanded clones than CD4+. Both blood CD4+ and CD8+ T cells showed clonal growth by week 6 at 0.1 to 3.0 mg/kg.

Data came from immunoSEQ multiplex PCR; TCRdb stores just in-frame clones and leaves some out. The repertoire holds about 68,000 clones, over 80% seen once, with over 4.5% in the top ten. This clonotype was sampled from an adult with an advanced solid tumor such as melanoma, head and neck, liver or kidney cancer. Sequenced here: CD4+ or CD8+ T cells sorted from blood, sampled in a trial of the OX40 agonist ivuxolimab. The chain combines TRBV30 with TRBJ1-5; D remains unclear. Here the CDR3 reads CAWSVGGRGQPQHF. CDR3 nucleotides: TGTGCCTGGAGTGTCGGTGGACGCGGACAGCCCCAGCATTTT.